This T cell receptor beta chain derives from a study of cytomegalovirus exposure and HLA in healthy donors. Study summary: Earlier sequencing of some 170 million T cells yielded roughly 120 million unique TCR beta sequences. Clustering assigned 70% to 90% of the roughly 380 genotyped donors to the Caucasian-associated ancestry cluster. Overall study findings and caveats: A later analysis found TCR association rates differed by HLA locus, highest for DRB1 and lowest for HLA-C. Evidence from a later analysis indicated that most CMV-associated TCR beta chains looked HLA-restricted.

V was clipped by 6 bases and J by 7 bases; unmatched bases: 10. The CDR3 is 15 amino acids. The germline V gene has CDR1 MNHNS and CDR2 SASEGT. On this clone itself: Its target is unknown.

60 Vbeta and 13 Jbeta primers were used in PCR. TCRdb keeps only in-frame clones here, not all; method: immunoSEQ multiplex PCR. The sample lists roughly 200,000 clones; around three quarters were seen once. Sequencing used PBMCs. The V and J genes are TRBV6-1 and TRBJ2-7; TRBD2 agrees at 12 bases. The clonotype was recovered from a boy between 5 and 17 years old in good health and CMV-seronegative. The CDR3 region is CASSFLAGGPGEQYF. CDR3 nucleotides: TGTGCCAGCAGCTTTCTAGCGGGAGGGCCGGGGGAGCAGTACTTC.